This T cell receptor (beta chain) was recovered during a study of OX40 agonist ivuxolimab in advanced cancers. Study at large: Three dose-escalation patients had partial responses: one with hepatocellular carcinoma and two with cutaneous melanoma. Broader study findings: Dosing at 0.1 to 3.0 mg/kg was accompanied by clonal expansion of CD4+ and CD8+ blood T cells by week 6.

Assay: immunoSEQ multiplex PCR; the TCRdb copy retains only in-frame clones and omits some. The sample contains 30,000 or so clones, roughly 84% of which appear only once. Autoimmune disease history or systemic immunosuppression was exclusionary. This clone was counted only a few times. Its antigen is unidentified. The TCR was taken from an adult with an advanced solid tumor such as melanoma, head and neck, liver or kidney cancer. The specimen was CD4+ or CD8+ T cells sorted from blood, collected in a trial of the OX40 agonist ivuxolimab.

The CDR3 region is CASSPTGTGTGELFF. CDR3 in DNA: TGTGCCAGCTCACCAACCGGGACAGGGACTGGGGAGCTGTTTTTT. The chain uses TRBV18 and TRBJ2-2; 9 nucleotides align to TRBD1. The CDR3 sequence is 15 residues long. J lost 8 bases, V lost 2 bases, and 6 bases had no gene match. Germline assignment: CDR1 KGHSH and CDR2 LQKENI.